The 13 T cell receptor beta chains presented below share a single source sample, sequenced in a study of radiation and T cells in renal cell carcinoma. Sample treatment: 15 Gy SBRT to primary tumor, nephrectomy 4 weeks later. Data came from immunoSEQ multiplex PCR; TCRdb stores just in-frame clones and leaves some out. The sample has over 15,000 clones; around 55% are singletons. The sample here was tumor tissue, taken from a patient whose treatment included radiotherapy and nephrectomy. The receptors were gathered from a man aged 45-60 years with renal cell carcinoma.

V gene TRBV7-9 combines with J gene TRBJ2-7; no clear D gene. This CDR3 is built from 10 residues. V was pared by 3 bases and J by 5 bases, with 2 bases between. From germline, CDR1 is SEHNR and CDR2 FQNEAQ (reference sequence). DNA of the CDR3: TGTGCCAGCAGCTTGGACGAGCAGTACTTC. Amino acid sequence: CASSLDEQYF.

The J gene is TRBJ2-7, the V gene TRBV7-2, with D possibly matching TRBD1 (5 bases). The CDR3 is 13 residues long. V shed 2 bases and J shed 3 bases, with 8 bases lying between them. Germline V CDR1 and CDR2: SGHTA, FQGNSA. CDR3 bases: TGTGCCAGCAGCTTAACTACAGGCTACGAGCAGTACTTC. Translated, it gives CASSLTTGYEQYF. The full variable domain, in which reference TRBV7-2 and TRBJ2-7 provide the parts outside the CDR3, is GAGVSQSPSNKVTEKGKDVELRCDPISGHTALYWYRQSLGQGLEFLIYFQGNSAPDKSGLPSDRFSAERTGGSVSTLTIQRTQQEDSAVYLCASSLTTGYEQYFGPGTRLTVT.

The J gene is TRBJ2-3, the V gene TRBV7-3; 7 bases agree with TRBD1. Germline V gene data show CDR1 as SGHTA and CDR2 as FQGTGA. The CDR3 extends over 14 amino acids. Trimming cost V 5 bases and J 4 bases; bases outside gene matches: 6. The chain's CDR3 is CASSERGRPDTQYF. CDR3 coding DNA: TGTGCCAGCAGCGAAAGGGGGCGGCCAGATACGCAGTATTTT.

This clone was picked up a small number of times. The chain carries TRBV18 and TRBJ1-2, with 9 bases matching TRBD1. The CDR3 runs 15 residues. Germline V gene sequence: CDR1 KGHSH, CDR2 LQKENI. The J segment lost 4 bases and the V segment lost 3 bases, leaving 6 bases of the junction unmatched. The CDR3, as DNA: TGTGCCAGCTCACCTCGGACAGGGGAATCCTATGGCTACACCTTC. It specifies CASSPRTGESYGYTF.

The chain is built from TRBV5-1 and TRBJ2-1, with D unresolved. Germline V lookup: CDR1 SGHRS, CDR2 YFSETQ. The CDR3 contains 14 residues. V was clipped by 6 bases and J by 4 bases, with 14 bases between them. CDR3 DNA: TGCGCCAGCACGAGTGTATCGGCATACAATGAGCAGTTCTTC. Encoded protein: CASTSVSAYNEQFF.

J is TRBJ2-7 and V is TRBV5-5, with D perhaps TRBD2 (6 bases). The CDR3 consists of 15 residues. The germline V gene encodes CDR1 SGHKS and CDR2 YYEKEE (reference sequence). V was clipped by 0 bases and J by 2 bases, with 12 bases between them. The CDR3 coding sequence is TGTGCCAGCAGCTTGGGCCCACTAGCCACCTACGAGCAGTACTTC. Protein: CASSLGPLATYEQYF. The whole variable domain, filled in from reference TRBV5-5 and TRBJ2-7, reads DAGVTQSPTHLIKTRGQQVTLRCSPISGHKSVSWYQQVLGQGPQFIFQYYEKEERGRGNFPDRFSARQFPNYSSELNVNALLLGDSALYLCASSLGPLATYEQYFGPGTRLTVT.

This clone came up a few times. V is TRBV15 and J is TRBJ2-7; D might be TRBD2 (7 bases). The CDR3 is 17 amino acids. V lost 0 bases and J lost 4, with 19 bases in between. CDR1 is LNHNV, CDR2 YYDKDF, per germline (reference sequence). CDR3 loop: CATSRDREGGRRYEQYF. The CDR3 region has the DNA TGTGCCACCAGCAGAGATCGTGAGGGGGGGCGCCGGTACGAGCAGTACTTC.

The CDR3 here is CAWSVVGRGPDEQYF. CDR3 DNA: TGTGCCTGGAGTGTTGTCGGGAGAGGTCCCGACGAGCAGTACTTC. The chain uses TRBV30 and TRBJ2-7; tentative D call: TRBD2 (6 bases). CDR1 and CDR2 from the germline V gene are GTSNPN and SVGIG (reference sequence). The CDR3 spans 15 residues. The germline V and J ends were trimmed by 0 bases and 5 bases, with 17 bases remaining between them.

This rearrangement joins TRBV27 to TRBJ2-5, with 7 bases lining up with TRBD1. V lost 3 bases and J lost 5; bases outside the gene matches: 6. This CDR3 is 14 amino acids long. Germline-derived CDR1 and CDR2 are MNHEY and SMNVEV (reference sequence). The CDR3: CASSLEGGRETQYF. CDR3 nucleotide sequence: TGTGCCAGCAGTTTGGAAGGGGGCCGCGAGACCCAGTACTTC.

The chain uses TRBV5-1 and TRBJ2-1; possibly TRBD1 for D (5 bases). There are 14 residues in the CDR3. Germline V gene data show CDR1 as SGHRS and CDR2 as YFSETQ. V lost 0 bases and J lost 10, with 14 bases in between. The CDR3 region has the DNA TGCGCCAGCAGCTTGGCCACGACCTCAGGGGAGCAGTTCTTC. Translation: CASSLATTSGEQFF.

Only a few counts were recorded for this clone. The chain uses TRBV19 and TRBJ2-6, with 14 bases fitting TRBD2. This CDR3 comprises 17 residues. Germline V lookup: CDR1 LNHDA, CDR2 SQIVND (reference sequence). J was trimmed by 2 bases and V by 7 bases; bases with no gene match: 4. CDR3 bases: TGTGCCAGTACGGAGGGACTAGCGGGAGCTGGGGCCAACGTCCTGACTTTC. It codes for CASTEGLAGAGANVLTF.

The chain has TRBV4-1 and TRBJ2-5; 13 nucleotides agree with TRBD2. With V trimmed by 5 bases and J by 2 bases, 2 bases remained unmatched. The CDR3 is 15 amino acids. Per germline, CDR1 MGHRA and CDR2 YSYEKL. CDR3 DNA: TGCGCCAGCAGCAGACTAGCGGGGGGACAAGAGACCCAGTACTTC. It is translated as CASSRLAGGQETQYF.

The rearrangement uses TRBV4-1 and TRBJ2-7; the match to TRBD1 covers 7 bases. This CDR3 comprises 16 residues. The trim removed 1 base at V and 4 bases at J, leaving 10 bases unmatched. Germline CDR1 reads MGHRA; CDR2 reads YSYEKL. CDR3: CASSQGGEADRYEQYF. The CDR3 DNA reads TGCGCCAGCAGCCAAGGGGGTGAGGCGGACAGGTACGAGCAGTACTTC.